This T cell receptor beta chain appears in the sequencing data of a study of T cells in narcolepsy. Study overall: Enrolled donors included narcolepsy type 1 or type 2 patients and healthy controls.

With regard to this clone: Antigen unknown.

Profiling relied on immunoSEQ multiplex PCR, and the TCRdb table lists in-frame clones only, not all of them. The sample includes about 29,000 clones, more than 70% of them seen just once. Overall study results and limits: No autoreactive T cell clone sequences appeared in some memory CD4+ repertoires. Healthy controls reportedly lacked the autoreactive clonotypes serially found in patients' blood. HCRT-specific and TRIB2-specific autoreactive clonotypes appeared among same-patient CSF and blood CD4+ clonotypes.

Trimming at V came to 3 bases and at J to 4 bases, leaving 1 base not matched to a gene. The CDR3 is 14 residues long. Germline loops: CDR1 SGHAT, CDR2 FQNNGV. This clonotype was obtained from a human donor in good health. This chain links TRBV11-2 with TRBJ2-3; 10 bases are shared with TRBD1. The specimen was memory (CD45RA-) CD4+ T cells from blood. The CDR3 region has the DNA TGTGCCAGCAGCTTGACAGGGGGCGCAGATACGCAGTATTTT. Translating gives CASSLTGGADTQYF.